Sequencing of this TCR beta chain was carried out in a study of OX40 agonist ivuxolimab in advanced cancers. In terms of the full investigation: Ivuxolimab was a fully human IgG2 agonistic monoclonal antibody targeting the costimulatory receptor OX40 (CD134). The paper reports the monotherapy dose-escalation portion (N of about 56 patients) of the phase I ivuxolimab trial. In the dose-escalation cohort, 82.7% of patients were male, and the mean age was approximately 60 years, with a range of about 20 to 79. Of the 50 to 55 dose-escalation patients, hepatocellular carcinoma was present in approximately 20, melanoma in roughly 15, renal cell carcinoma in 9 and head and neck cancer in 9. Intravenous ivuxolimab was administered to patients every 2 weeks at six dose levels: 0.01, 0.1, 0.3, 1.5, 3 and 10 mg/kg. The purpose of peripheral TCRbeta sequencing was to test whether ivuxolimab changed TCR sequence diversity and led to clonal T-cell expansion. Three dose-escalation patients achieved partial responses, one with hepatocellular carcinoma and two with cutaneous melanoma. Prior anti-PD-1, anti-PD-L1 or anti-CTLA-4 therapy was permitted, and 40% to 50% of dose-escalation patients had received checkpoint inhibitors.

V loses 6 bases of germline sequence and J loses 4 bases, and the interval between the two ends is 12 bases. From the germline V gene, CDR1 is SGHNT and CDR2 is YENEEA. There are 13 amino acids in the CDR3, from cysteine to phenylalanine inclusive. Only the CDR3 portion is preserved as DNA: 39 bases, with reading frame beginning at the first base. The trial excluded patients who had a history of autoimmune disease or who were on systemic immunosuppression. In every dose cohort, peripheral blood was drawn for TCR sequencing at baseline, cycle 4 day 1, and cycle 7 day 1. The samples were drawn from a first-in-human, open-label, multicenter phase I dose-escalation trial of ivuxolimab. Adults with locally advanced or metastatic head and neck squamous cell, hepatocellular, melanoma or renal cell carcinoma were enrolled in the trial. Before TCR sequencing, CD4+ T cells and CD8+ T cells were sorted from peripheral blood as separate populations.

Study-wide findings and limitations: Low levels of normalized T-cell clonal expansion were also seen in some patients who did not respond. Antigen specificity was not determined for the clonally expanded peripheral T cells. At doses of 0.1 to 3.0 mg/kg, clonal expansion of both CD4+ and CD8+ T cells in blood was seen between baseline and week 6. In the 0.1-3.0 mg/kg groups, partial responders had among the lowest normalized peripheral clonal expansion, particularly in CD8+ T cells. After ivuxolimab, CD8+ T cells had more expanded clones than CD4+ T cells on average.

Turning to this clone: Its antigen is not yet known. Base qualities are missing; no much larger clone stands one base away.

Genomic DNA was extracted from sorted cells for sequencing of the TCRbeta CDR3 region. TCRbeta CDR3 regions were sequenced using the immunoSEQ Assay. The clones in this table, taken by TCRdb from immuneACCESS, are in-frame only. Not every clone is retained; where verified, under half of the shortfall comes from an unresolved V gene, and the cause of the rest is unknown. This sample lists tens of thousands of clones; approximately 85% were detected once. The top ten hold about 0.6% of the sample. The chain is made from TRBV11-3 and TRBJ1-1, with no D gene named confidently. This specimen was CD4+ or CD8+ T cells sorted from blood, taken in a trial of the OX40 agonist ivuxolimab. The sequence was collected from an adult with an advanced solid tumor such as melanoma, head and neck, liver or kidney cancer. The nucleotide sequence reads TGTGCCAGCAGGTTTTCAGGATCCACTGAAGCTTTCTTT. The encoded protein is CASRFSGSTEAFF.